Listed below are T cell receptor beta chains from one sample, sequenced in a study of regulatory T cells in long-lasting Graves disease. In TCRdb, the multiplex PCR reads were re-called with MiXCR into one record per CDR3 protein. The sample includes 400,000 to 500,000 distinct CDR3 sequences, 21% of them seen just once. Sequenced material: peripheral blood mononuclear cells (PBMCs), taken when the disease was refractory, from a patient treated with antithyroid drugs. These receptors were obtained from a female donor with Graves disease. Both conserved end residues are part of each CDR3. D genes are given only for firm matches. Some rows mark clone size as missing; the rest say once, few, many or name a class of expanded clone.

V gene: TRBV5-1; clone size: few; J gene: TRBJ2-7; D gene: .; CDR3 protein: CASSLGAPWEQYF; CDR3 DNA: TGCGCCAGCAGCTTGGGGGCCCCCTGGGAGCAGTACTTC
V gene: TRBV12-3/TRBV12-4; clone size: .; J gene: TRBJ2-7; D gene: .; CDR3 protein: CASSFRDLGNEQYF; CDR3 DNA: TGTGCCAGCAGCTTTCGTGACCTAGGCAACGAGCAGTACTTC
V gene: TRBV28; clone size: .; J gene: TRBJ2-1; D gene: TRBD1; CDR3 protein: CASSTGALQFF; CDR3 DNA: TGTGCCAGCAGTACAGGGGCACTCCAGTTCTTC
V gene: TRBV2; clone size: many; J gene: TRBJ2-1; D gene: TRBD2; CDR3 protein: CASFGLAGGNEQFF; CDR3 DNA: TGTGCCAGCTTCGGACTAGCGGGAGGTAATGAGCAGTTCTTC
V gene: TRBV3-1; clone size: few; J gene: TRBJ2-7; D gene: .; CDR3 protein: CASSRRETYEQYF; CDR3 DNA: TGTGCCAGCAGCCGAAGGGAAACCTACGAGCAGTACTTC
V gene: TRBV20-1; clone size: few; J gene: TRBJ2-2; D gene: TRBD1; CDR3 protein: CSAKTGNGELFF; CDR3 DNA: TGCAGTGCCAAGACAGGGAACGGGGAGCTGTTTTTT
V gene: TRBV3-1; clone size: many; J gene: TRBJ1-2; D gene: .; CDR3 protein: CASSFRGNYGYTF; CDR3 DNA: TGTGCCAGCAGTTTCAGAGGGAACTATGGCTACACCTTC
V gene: TRBV25-1; clone size: many; J gene: TRBJ2-7; D gene: .; CDR3 protein: CASSALEGNSSYEQYF; CDR3 DNA: TGTGCCAGCAGTGCCCTCGAGGGTAACAGCTCCTACGAGCAGTACTTC
V gene: TRBV18; clone size: .; J gene: TRBJ1-1; D gene: TRBD1; CDR3 protein: CASTRDRMNTEAFF; CDR3 DNA: TGTGCCAGCACAAGGGACAGGATGAACACTGAAGCTTTCTTT
V gene: TRBV5-1; clone size: few; J gene: TRBJ1-1; D gene: .; CDR3 protein: CASNFRGNTEAFF; CDR3 DNA: TGCGCCAGCAACTTTAGAGGGAACACTGAAGCTTTCTTT
V gene: TRBV9; clone size: few; J gene: TRBJ2-7; D gene: .; CDR3 protein: CASSNRDTTYEQYF; CDR3 DNA: TGTGCCAGCTCCAACCGGGACACTACCTACGAGCAGTACTTC
V gene: TRBV20-1; clone size: .; J gene: TRBJ1-5; D gene: .; CDR3 protein: CSARGGTDNQPQHF; CDR3 DNA: TGCAGTGCTAGAGGCGGGACGGACAATCAGCCCCAGCATTTT
V gene: TRBV5-1; clone size: .; J gene: TRBJ2-2; D gene: .; CDR3 protein: CASSGLGISDTGELFF; CDR3 DNA: TGCGCCAGCAGCGGATTGGGGATATCGGACACCGGGGAGCTGTTTTTT
V gene: TRBV7-8; clone size: .; J gene: TRBJ2-7; D gene: TRBD2; CDR3 protein: CASSPRRRGQEGLAQYEQYF; CDR3 DNA: TGTGCCAGCAGCCCAAGACGTAGGGGACAGGAGGGACTAGCGCAGTACGAGCAGTACTTC
V gene: TRBV7-2; clone size: many; J gene: TRBJ1-4; D gene: .; CDR3 protein: CASSQSTNEKLFF; CDR3 DNA: TGTGCCAGCAGCCAGTCAACTAATGAAAAACTGTTTTTT
V gene: TRBV28; clone size: many; J gene: TRBJ2-3; D gene: .; CDR3 protein: CASSFRGTDTQYF; CDR3 DNA: TGTGCCAGCAGTTTTAGGGGCACAGATACGCAGTATTTT
V gene: TRBV6-5; clone size: many; J gene: TRBJ1-1; D gene: .; CDR3 protein: CASSYSGPRDTEAFF; CDR3 DNA: TGTGCCAGCAGTTACAGCGGACCGCGGGACACTGAAGCTTTCTTT
V gene: TRBV3-1; clone size: many; J gene: TRBJ2-5; D gene: .; CDR3 protein: CASSQEGETQYF; CDR3 DNA: TGCGCCAGCAGCCAAGAGGGGGAGACCCAGTACTTC
V gene: TRBV19; clone size: few; J gene: TRBJ1-5; D gene: TRBD1; CDR3 protein: CASSPQGWQPQHF; CDR3 DNA: TGTGCCAGTAGTCCACAGGGGTGGCAGCCCCAGCATTTT
V gene: TRBV30; clone size: few; J gene: TRBJ1-4; D gene: .; CDR3 protein: CAWSAQGGTNEKLFF; CDR3 DNA: TGTGCCTGGAGTGCGCAGGGAGGGACTAATGAAAAACTGTTTTTT
V gene: TRBV28; clone size: .; J gene: TRBJ2-3; D gene: TRBD2; CDR3 protein: CVLRDYLTDTQYF; CDR3 DNA: TGTGTCTTAAGGGACTACCTCACAGATACGCAGTATTTT
V gene: TRBV6-1; clone size: .; J gene: TRBJ1-1; D gene: .; CDR3 protein: CASSHRPTANTEAFF; CDR3 DNA: TGTGCCAGCAGTCACCGACCAACAGCGAACACTGAAGCTTTCTTT
V gene: TRBV2; clone size: many; J gene: TRBJ1-1; D gene: .; CDR3 protein: CASSGGLPNTEAFF; CDR3 DNA: TGTGCCAGCAGTGGGGGACTCCCGAACACTGAAGCTTTCTTT
V gene: TRBV28; clone size: many; J gene: TRBJ2-7; D gene: .; CDR3 protein: CASSFFSAYSYEQYF; CDR3 DNA: TGTGCCAGCAGTTTTTTCTCGGCGTACTCCTACGAGCAGTACTTC
V gene: TRBV30; clone size: few; J gene: TRBJ2-7; D gene: .; CDR3 protein: CAWYGTPLYEQYF; CDR3 DNA: TGTGCCTGGTACGGAACCCCCCTCTACGAGCAGTACTTC
V gene: TRBV4-1; clone size: .; J gene: TRBJ2-7; D gene: TRBD2; CDR3 protein: CASSQMTSGPEGYEQYF; CDR3 DNA: TGCGCCAGCAGCCAGATGACTAGCGGGCCCGAGGGGTACGAGCAGTACTTC
V gene: TRBV29-1; clone size: many; J gene: TRBJ2-7; D gene: .; CDR3 protein: CSVAFRYDNSYEQYF; CDR3 DNA: TGCAGCGTTGCGTTTAGGTACGACAACTCCTACGAGCAGTACTTC
V gene: TRBV2; clone size: .; J gene: TRBJ2-3; D gene: TRBD2; CDR3 protein: CASSDKVGRADTQYF; CDR3 DNA: TGTGCCAGCAGTGATAAGGTGGGGAGGGCAGATACGCAGTATTTT
V gene: TRBV3-1; clone size: many; J gene: TRBJ1-1; D gene: .; CDR3 protein: CASSQGVNTEAFF; CDR3 DNA: TGTGCCAGCAGCCAGGGGGTGAACACTGAAGCTTTCTTT